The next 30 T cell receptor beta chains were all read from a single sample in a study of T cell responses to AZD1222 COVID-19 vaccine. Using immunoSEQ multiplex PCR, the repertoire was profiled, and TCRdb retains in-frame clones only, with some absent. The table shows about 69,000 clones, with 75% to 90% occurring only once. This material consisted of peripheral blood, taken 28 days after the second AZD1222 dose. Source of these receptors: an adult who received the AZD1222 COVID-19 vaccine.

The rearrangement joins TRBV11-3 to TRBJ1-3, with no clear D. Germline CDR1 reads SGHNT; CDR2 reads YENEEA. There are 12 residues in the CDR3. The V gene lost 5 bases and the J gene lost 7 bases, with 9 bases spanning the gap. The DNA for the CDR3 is TGTGCCAGCAGCACATCACCGAACACCATATATTTT. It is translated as CASSTSPNTIYF.

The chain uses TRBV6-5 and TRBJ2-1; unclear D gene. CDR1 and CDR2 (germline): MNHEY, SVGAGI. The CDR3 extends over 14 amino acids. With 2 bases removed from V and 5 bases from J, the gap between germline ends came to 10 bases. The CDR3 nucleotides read TGTGCCAGCAGTTACGTCAGCCCCAACAATGAGCAGTTCTTC. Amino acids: CASSYVSPNNEQFF.

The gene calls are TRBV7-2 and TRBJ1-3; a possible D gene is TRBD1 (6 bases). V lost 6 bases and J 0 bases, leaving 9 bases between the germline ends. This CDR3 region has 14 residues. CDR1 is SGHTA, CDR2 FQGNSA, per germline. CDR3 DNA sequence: TGTGCCAGCAGGTCAGGGGTCTCTGGAAACACCATATATTTT. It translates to CASRSGVSGNTIYF.

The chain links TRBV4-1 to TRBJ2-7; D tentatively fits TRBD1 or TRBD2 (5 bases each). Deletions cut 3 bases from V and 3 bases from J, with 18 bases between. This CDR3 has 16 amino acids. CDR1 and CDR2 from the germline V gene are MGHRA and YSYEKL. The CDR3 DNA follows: TGCGCCAGCAGCCAGGTCCAGGGAGTAGCTGGCTACGAGCAGTACTTC. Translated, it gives CASSQVQGVAGYEQYF.

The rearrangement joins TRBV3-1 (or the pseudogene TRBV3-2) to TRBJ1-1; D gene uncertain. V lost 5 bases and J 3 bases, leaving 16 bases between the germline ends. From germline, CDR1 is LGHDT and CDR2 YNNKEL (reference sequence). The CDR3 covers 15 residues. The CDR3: CASSKGELVYTEAFF. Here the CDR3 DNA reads TGTGCCAGCAGCAAAGGTGAGCTGGTCTACACTGAAGCTTTCTTT.

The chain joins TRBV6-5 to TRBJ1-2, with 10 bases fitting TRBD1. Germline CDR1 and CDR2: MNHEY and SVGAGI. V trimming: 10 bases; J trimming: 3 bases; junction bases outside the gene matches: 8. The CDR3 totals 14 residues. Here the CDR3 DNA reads TGTGCCACCAGAGCGGACAGGGGGGACTATGGCTACACCTTC. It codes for CATRADRGDYGYTF.

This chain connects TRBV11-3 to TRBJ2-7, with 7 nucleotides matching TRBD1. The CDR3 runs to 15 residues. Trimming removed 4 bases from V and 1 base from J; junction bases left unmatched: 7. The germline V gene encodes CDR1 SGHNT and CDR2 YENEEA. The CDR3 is CASSSRTGWSYEQYF. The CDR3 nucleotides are TGTGCCAGCAGCTCAAGGACAGGATGGTCCTACGAGCAGTACTTC.

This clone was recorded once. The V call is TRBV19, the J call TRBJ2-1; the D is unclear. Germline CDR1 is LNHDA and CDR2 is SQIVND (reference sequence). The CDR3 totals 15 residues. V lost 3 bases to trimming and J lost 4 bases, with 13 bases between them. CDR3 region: CASSILTIGYNEQFF. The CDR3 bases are TGTGCCAGTAGTATTTTAACGATTGGGTACAATGAGCAGTTCTTC.

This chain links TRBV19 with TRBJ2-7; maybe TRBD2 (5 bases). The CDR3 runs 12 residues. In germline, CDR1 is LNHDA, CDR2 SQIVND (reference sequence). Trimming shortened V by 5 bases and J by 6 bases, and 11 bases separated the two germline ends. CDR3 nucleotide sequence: TGTGCCAGTAGTCTCGGACTCGGCGAGCAGTACTTC. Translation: CASSLGLGEQYF. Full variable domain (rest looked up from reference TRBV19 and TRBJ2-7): DGGITQSPKYLFRKEGQNVTLSCEQNLNHDAMYWYRQDPGQGLRLIYYSQIVNDFQKGDIAEGYSVSREKKESFPLTVTSAQKNPTAFYLCASSLGLGEQYFGPGTRLTVT.

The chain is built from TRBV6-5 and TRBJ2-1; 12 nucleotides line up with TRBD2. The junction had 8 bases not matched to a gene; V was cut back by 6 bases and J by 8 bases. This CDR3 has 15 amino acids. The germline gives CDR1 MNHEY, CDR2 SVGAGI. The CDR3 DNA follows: TGTGCCAGCAGCGCCCTAGCGGGGGGGATTTATGAGCAGTTCTTC. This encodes CASSALAGGIYEQFF.

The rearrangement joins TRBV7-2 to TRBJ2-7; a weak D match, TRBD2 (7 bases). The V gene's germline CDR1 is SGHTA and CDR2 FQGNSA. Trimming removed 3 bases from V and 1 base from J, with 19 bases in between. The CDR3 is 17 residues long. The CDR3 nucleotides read TGTGCCAGCAGCTTTGCCAGGGGAGGGGGTTCGTCCTACGAGCAGTACTTC. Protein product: CASSFARGGGSSYEQYF.

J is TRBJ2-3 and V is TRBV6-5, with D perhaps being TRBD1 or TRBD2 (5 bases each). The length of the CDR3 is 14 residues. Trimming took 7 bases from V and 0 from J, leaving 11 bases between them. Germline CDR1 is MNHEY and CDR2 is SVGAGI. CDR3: CASKTGPSTDTQYF. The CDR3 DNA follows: TGTGCCAGCAAAACGGGGCCTAGCACAGATACGCAGTATTTT.

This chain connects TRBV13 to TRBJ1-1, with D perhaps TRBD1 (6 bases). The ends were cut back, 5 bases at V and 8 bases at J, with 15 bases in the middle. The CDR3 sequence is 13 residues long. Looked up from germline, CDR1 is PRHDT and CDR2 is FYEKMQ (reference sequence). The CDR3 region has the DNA TGTGCCAGCAGCCCGACCAGGGGTTCCGAAGCTTTCTTT. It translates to CASSPTRGSEAFF.

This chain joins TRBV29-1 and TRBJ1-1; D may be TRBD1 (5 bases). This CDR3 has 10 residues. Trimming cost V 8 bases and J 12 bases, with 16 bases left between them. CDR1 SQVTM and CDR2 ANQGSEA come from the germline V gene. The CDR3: CSTQQETPFF. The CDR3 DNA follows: TGCAGCACCCAACAGGAGACACCTTTCTTT.

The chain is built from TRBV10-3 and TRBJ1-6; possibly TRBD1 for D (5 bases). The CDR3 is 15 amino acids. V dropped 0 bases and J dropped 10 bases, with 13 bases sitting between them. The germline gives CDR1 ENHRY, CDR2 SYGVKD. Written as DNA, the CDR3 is TGTGCCATCAGTGAGTCTAAGTTGGGGGGGTCACCCCTCCACTTT. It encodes CAISESKLGGSPLHF.

DNA for the CDR3: TGTGCCAGCAGTGAATATGTAGGCGGCGGGAATGAGCAGTTCTTC. Encoded protein: CASSEYVGGGNEQFF. The chain uses TRBV25-1 and TRBJ2-1; tentative D call: TRBD2 (5 bases). CDR1 and CDR2 from the germline V gene are MGHDK and SYGVNS. This CDR3 spans 15 amino acids. Trimming pared 0 bases from V and 7 bases from J, leaving 13 bases between.

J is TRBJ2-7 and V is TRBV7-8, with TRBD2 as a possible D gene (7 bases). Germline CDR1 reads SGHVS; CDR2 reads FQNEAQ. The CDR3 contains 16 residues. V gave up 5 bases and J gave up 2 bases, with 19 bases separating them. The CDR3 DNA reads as TGTGCCAGCAGCCCGTGGGGGGGGGACACACCCTACGAGCAGTACTTC. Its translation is CASSPWGGDTPYEQYF.

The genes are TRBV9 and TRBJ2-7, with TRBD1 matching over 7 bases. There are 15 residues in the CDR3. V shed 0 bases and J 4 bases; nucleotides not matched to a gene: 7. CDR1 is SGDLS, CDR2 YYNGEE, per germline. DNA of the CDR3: TGTGCCAGCAGCGTAGCCACAGGGGATTGGTACGAGCAGTACTTC. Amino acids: CASSVATGDWYEQYF.

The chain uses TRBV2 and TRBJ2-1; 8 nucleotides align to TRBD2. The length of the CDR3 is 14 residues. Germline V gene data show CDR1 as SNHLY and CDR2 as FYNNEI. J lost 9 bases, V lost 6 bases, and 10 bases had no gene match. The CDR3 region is CASRREATRGEQFF. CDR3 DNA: TGTGCCAGCAGGCGGGAGGCTACCCGGGGTGAGCAGTTCTTC.

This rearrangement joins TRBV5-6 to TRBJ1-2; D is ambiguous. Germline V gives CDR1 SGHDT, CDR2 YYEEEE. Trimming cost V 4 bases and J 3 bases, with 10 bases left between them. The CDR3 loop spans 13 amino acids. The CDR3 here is CASSDEVYYGYTF. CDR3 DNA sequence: TGTGCCAGCAGCGATGAAGTTTACTATGGCTACACCTTC.

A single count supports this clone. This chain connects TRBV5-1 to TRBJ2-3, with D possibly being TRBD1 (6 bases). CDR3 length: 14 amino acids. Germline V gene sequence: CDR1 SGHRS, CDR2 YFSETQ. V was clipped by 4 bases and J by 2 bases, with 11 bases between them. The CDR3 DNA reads TGCGCCAGCAGCCCGGACAGCCCCACAGATACGCAGTATTTT. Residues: CASSPDSPTDTQYF.

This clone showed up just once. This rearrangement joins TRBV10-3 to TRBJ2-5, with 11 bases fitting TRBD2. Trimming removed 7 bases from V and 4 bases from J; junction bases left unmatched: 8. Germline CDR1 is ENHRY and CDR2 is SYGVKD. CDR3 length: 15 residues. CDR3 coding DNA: TGTGCCATCAAAGGGCCCGGACTAGCGGGAGAGACCCAGTACTTC. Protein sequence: CAIKGPGLAGETQYF.

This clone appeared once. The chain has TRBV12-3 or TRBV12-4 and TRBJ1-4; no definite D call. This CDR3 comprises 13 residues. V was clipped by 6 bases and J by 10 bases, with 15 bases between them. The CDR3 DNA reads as TGTGCCAGCAGCTTGACCCCGGGCGGAAAACTGTTTTTT. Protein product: CASSLTPGGKLFF.

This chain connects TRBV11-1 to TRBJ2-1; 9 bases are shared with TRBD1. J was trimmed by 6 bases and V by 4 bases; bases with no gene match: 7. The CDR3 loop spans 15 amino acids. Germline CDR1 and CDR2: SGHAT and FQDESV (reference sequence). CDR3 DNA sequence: TGTGCCAGCAGCTCCCAGGGACAGGGTCTCAATGAGCAGTTCTTC. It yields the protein CASSSQGQGLNEQFF.

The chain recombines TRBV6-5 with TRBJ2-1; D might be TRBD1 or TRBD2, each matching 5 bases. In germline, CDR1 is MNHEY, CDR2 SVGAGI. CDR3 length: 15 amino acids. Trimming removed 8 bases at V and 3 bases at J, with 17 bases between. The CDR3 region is CASWGRRTNYNEQFF. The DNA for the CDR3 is TGTGCCAGCTGGGGACGGAGAACTAACTACAATGAGCAGTTCTTC.

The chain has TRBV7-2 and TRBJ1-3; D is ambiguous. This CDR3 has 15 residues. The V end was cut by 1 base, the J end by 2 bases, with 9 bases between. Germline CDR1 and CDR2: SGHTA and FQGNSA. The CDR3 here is CASSLGAAPGNTIYF. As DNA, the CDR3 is TGTGCCAGCAGCTTAGGGGCTGCTCCTGGAAACACCATATATTTT. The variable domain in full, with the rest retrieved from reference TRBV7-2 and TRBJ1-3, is GAGVSQSPSNKVTEKGKDVELRCDPISGHTALYWYRQSLGQGLEFLIYFQGNSAPDKSGLPSDRFSAERTGGSVSTLTIQRTQQEDSAVYLCASSLGAAPGNTIYFGEGSWLTVV.

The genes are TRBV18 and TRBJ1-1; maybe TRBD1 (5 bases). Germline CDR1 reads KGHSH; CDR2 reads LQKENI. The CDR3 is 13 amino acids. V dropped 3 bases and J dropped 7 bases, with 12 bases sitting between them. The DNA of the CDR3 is TGTGCCAGCTCACCCATAACAGGCGGTGAAGCTTTCTTT. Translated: CASSPITGGEAFF. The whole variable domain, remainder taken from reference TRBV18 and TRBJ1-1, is NAGVMQNPRHLVRRRGQEARLRCSPMKGHSHVYWYRQLPEEGLKFMVYLQKENIIDESGMPKERFSAEFPKEGPSILRIQQVVRGDSAAYFCASSPITGGEAFFGQGTRLTVV.

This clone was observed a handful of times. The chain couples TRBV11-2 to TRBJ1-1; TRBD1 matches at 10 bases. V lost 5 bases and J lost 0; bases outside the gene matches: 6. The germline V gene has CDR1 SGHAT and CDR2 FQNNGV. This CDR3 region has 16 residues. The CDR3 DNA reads TGTGCCAGCAGCGATCCGGGACAGGGGCTGAACACTGAAGCTTTCTTT. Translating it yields CASSDPGQGLNTEAFF.

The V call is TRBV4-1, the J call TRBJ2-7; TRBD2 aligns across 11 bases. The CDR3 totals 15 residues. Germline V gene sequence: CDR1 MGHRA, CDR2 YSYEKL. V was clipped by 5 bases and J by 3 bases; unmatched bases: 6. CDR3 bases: TGCGCCAGCAGCGATGGGACTAGCGGACTCTACGAGCAGTACTTC. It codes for CASSDGTSGLYEQYF.

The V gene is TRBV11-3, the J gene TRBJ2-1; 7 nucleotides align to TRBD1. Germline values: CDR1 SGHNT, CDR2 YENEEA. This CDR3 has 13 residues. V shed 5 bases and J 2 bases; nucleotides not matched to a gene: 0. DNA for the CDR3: TGTGCCAGCAGCCAGGGGGCCTACAATGAGCAGTTCTTC. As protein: CASSQGAYNEQFF.